These T cell receptor beta chains were read from a single sample in a study of PD-L1 blockade in urothelial cancer. Profiled with immunoSEQ multiplex PCR; TCRdb holds only in-frame clones, not every one. This sample has around 110,000 clones, with around 89% found just once. Sequenced material: PBMCs, taken around atezolizumab (anti-PD-L1) treatment. The receptors shown here come from a man between 60 and 75 years old with urothelial cancer. Both conserved end residues are part of each CDR3. Each record gives: clone size, V gene, J gene, D gene, CDR3 DNA, CDR3 protein. A D gene is named only where the DNA matches it firmly. Clone size appears in some rows only: once, few, many, or a class for an expanded clone.

few	TRBV7-3	TRBJ1-1	TRBD1	TGTGCCAGCAGCTTACAACAGGGGAGTACTGAAGCTTTCTTT	CASSLQQGSTEAFF
NA	TRBV28	TRBJ1-3	NA	TGTGCCAGCAGTTTATGGGTAGGGGACTCTGGAAACACCATATATTTT	CASSLWVGDSGNTIYF
once	TRBV29-1	TRBJ2-3	NA	TGCAGCGTTGAAGGTCTACCAGATACGCAGTATTTT	CSVEGLPDTQYF
NA	TRBV28	TRBJ1-2	NA	TGTGCCAGCAGTTGGCCCGGGGAAACATTCTATGGCTACACCTTC	CASSWPGETFYGYTF
NA	TRBV9	TRBJ1-4	TRBD1	TGTGCCAGCAGCGCAGGGACAGCAACTAATGAAAAACTGTTTTTT	CASSAGTATNEKLFF
NA	TRBV27	TRBJ1-2	NA	TGTGCCAGCAGTTCTCAGGGATGGGGCTACACCTTC	CASSSQGWGYTF
NA	TRBV4-2	TRBJ2-1	NA	TGTGCCAGCAGCCCCGGGATGCTCGCGAGCTCCTACAATGAGCAGTTCTTC	CASSPGMLASSYNEQFF
NA	TRBV14	TRBJ1-5	NA	TGTGCCAGCAGCCCTCAGGGTCGCCAGCCCCAGCATTTT	CASSPQGRQPQHF
once	TRBV10-3	TRBJ1-2	NA	TGTGCCATCAGTGAGGGTGGGGCCGCCTATGGCTACACCTTC	CAISEGGAAYGYTF
once	TRBV15	TRBJ2-5	TRBD2	TGTGCCACCAGCAGACTACTAGCGGGCCAAGAGACCCAGTACTTC	CATSRLLAGQETQYF
NA	TRBV27	TRBJ2-7	TRBD2	TGTGCCAGCAGTTGGGGACTAGCGGGTGGGGGTTTGTGGGAGCAGTACTTC	CASSWGLAGGGLWEQYF
NA	TRBV12-5	TRBJ1-1	TRBD1	TGTGCTAGTGGTTTGTCCCCTCAGGGGGCTGTTAACACTGAAGCTTTCTTT	CASGLSPQGAVNTEAFF
once	TRBV5-6	TRBJ2-1	NA	TGTGCCAGCAGCTTGCCGGGACAAGGGTACAATGAGCAGTTCTTC	CASSLPGQGYNEQFF
NA	TRBV5-1	TRBJ2-7	TRBD1	TGCGCCAGCAGCTTAGACAGGGGGTTCCCCCACGAGCAGTACTTC	CASSLDRGFPHEQYF
NA	TRBV30	TRBJ2-2	TRBD1	TGTGGCAGGGAAGACAGGGGAAGAACCGGGGAGCTGTTTTTT	CGREDRGRTGELFF
few	TRBV28	TRBJ2-1	TRBD1	TGTGCCAGCAGTCCAGGGGACAGTAGGAATGAGCAGTTCTTC	CASSPGDSRNEQFF
NA	TRBV28	TRBJ2-7	NA	TGTGCCAGCAGTTTATTCCAGGGGATAGGCTACGAGCAGTACTTC	CASSLFQGIGYEQYF
NA	TRBV19	TRBJ2-5	NA	TGTGCCAGTCGGTTCCAAGAGACCCAGTACTTC	CASRFQETQYF